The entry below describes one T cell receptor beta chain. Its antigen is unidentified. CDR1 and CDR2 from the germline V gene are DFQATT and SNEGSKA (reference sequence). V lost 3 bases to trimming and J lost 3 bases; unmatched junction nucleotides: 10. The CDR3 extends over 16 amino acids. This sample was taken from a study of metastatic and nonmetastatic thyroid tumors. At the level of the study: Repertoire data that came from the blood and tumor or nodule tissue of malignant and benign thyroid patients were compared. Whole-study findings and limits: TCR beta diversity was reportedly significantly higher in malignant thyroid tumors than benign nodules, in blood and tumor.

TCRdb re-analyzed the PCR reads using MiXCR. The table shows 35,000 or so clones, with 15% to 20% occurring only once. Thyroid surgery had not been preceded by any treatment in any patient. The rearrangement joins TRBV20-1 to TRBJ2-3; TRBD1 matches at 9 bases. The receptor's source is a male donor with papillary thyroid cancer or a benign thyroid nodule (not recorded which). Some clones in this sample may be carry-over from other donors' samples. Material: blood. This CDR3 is CSASDLQGARTDTQYF. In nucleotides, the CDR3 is TGCAGTGCTAGTGATCTACAGGGGGCGAGGACAGATACGCAGTATTTT.